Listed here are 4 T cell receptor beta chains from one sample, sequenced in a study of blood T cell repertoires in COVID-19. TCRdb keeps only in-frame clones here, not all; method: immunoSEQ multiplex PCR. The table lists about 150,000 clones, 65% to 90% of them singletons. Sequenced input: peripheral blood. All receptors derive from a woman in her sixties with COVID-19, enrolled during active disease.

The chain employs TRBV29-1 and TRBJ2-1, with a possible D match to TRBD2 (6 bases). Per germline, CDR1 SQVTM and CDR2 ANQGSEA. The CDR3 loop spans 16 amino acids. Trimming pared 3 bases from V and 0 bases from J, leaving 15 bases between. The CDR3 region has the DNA TGCAGCGTTGACGGAGGGGCTGCCCACTCCTACAATGAGCAGTTCTTC. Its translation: CSVDGGAAHSYNEQFF.

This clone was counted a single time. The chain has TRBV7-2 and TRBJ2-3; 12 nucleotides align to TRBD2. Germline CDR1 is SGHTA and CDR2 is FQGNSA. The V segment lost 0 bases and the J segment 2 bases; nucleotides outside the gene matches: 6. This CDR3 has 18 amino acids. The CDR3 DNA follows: TGTGCCAGCAGCTTAGCGCCGAGGACTAGCGGGAACACAGATACGCAGTATTTT. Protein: CASSLAPRTSGNTDTQYF.

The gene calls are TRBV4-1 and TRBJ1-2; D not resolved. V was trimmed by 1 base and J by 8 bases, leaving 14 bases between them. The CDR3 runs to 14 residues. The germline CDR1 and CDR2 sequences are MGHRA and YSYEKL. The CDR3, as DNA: TGCGCCAGCAGCCAAGCCCCGGGTAGTGTAGGCTACACCTTC. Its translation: CASSQAPGSVGYTF.

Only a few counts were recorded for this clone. The CDR3 DNA reads TGCGCCAGCAGCTTGGGAGGCCCGAACACTGAAGCTTTCTTT. Translating it yields CASSLGGPNTEAFF. This chain joins TRBV5-1 and TRBJ1-1, with D unclear. Germline values: CDR1 SGHRS, CDR2 YFSETQ. The CDR3 runs 14 residues. Trimming removed 0 bases at V and 1 base at J, with 7 bases between.